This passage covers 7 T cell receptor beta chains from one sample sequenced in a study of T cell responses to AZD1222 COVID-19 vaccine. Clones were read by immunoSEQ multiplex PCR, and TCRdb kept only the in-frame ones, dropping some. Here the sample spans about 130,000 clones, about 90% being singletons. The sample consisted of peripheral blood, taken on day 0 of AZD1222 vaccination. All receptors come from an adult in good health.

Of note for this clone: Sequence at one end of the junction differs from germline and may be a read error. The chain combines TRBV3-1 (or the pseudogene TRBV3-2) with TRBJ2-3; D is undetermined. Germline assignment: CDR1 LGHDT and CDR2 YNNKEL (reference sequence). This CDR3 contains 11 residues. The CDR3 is CASSQEVVTFF. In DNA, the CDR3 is TGTGCCAGCAGCCAAGAGGTCGTGACCTTTTTT.

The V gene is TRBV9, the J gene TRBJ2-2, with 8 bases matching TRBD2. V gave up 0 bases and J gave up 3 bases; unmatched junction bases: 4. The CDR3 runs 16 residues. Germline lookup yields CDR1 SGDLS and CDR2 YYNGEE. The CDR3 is CASSVVGRAHTGELFF. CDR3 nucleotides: TGTGCCAGCAGCGTAGTCGGGAGGGCCCACACCGGGGAGCTGTTTTTT.

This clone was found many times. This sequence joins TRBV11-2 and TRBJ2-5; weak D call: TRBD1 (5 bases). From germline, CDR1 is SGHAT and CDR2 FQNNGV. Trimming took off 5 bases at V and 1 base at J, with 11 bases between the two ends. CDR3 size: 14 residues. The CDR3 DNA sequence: TGTGCCAGCAGCCGCGGACAACCCCAAGAGACCCAGTACTTC. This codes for CASSRGQPQETQYF.

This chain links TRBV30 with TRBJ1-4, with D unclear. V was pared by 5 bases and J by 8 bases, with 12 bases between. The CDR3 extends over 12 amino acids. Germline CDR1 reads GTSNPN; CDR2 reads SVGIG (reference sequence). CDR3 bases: TGTGCCTGGGCTCCGGAGACGGAAAAACTGTTTTTT. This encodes CAWAPETEKLFF.

The CDR3, as DNA: TGTGCCAGCAGTGAAAACACCGGGGACATTCAGTACTTC. Its translation is CASSENTGDIQYF. V and J are TRBV6-1 and TRBJ2-4; possible D gene TRBD2, 5 bases. The CDR3 runs to 13 residues. Germline-derived CDR1 and CDR2 are MNHNS and SASEGT. The V end lost 2 bases, the J end lost 8 bases, and 10 bases lay between the germline ends.

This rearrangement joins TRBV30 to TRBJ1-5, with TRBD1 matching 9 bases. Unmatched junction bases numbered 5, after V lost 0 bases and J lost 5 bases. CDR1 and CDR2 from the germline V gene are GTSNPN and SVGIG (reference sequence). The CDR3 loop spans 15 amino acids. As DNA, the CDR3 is TGTGCCTGGAGTGTACACAGGGGGCCTGATCAGCCCCAGCATTTT. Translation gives CAWSVHRGPDQPQHF.

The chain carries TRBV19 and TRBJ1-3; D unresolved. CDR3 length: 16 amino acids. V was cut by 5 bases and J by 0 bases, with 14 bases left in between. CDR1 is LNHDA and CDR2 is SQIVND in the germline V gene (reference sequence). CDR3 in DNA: TGTGCCAGTAGTTTGTATGCGGTCGGCTCTGGAAACACCATATATTTT. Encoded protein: CASSLYAVGSGNTIYF.